The entry below gives a single T cell receptor (beta chain) sequence along with its context. The antigen remains unidentified. The data derive from a study of cytomegalovirus exposure and HLA in healthy donors. Study-level points and caveats: A further, later analysis showed that HLA-associated TCR beta chains (compared with equally common others) were more clonally expanded. Common viral pathogens seemed to be connected with several of the most significant clusters, according to a later analysis.

V was clipped by 4 bases and J by 1 base, with 14 bases between them. The CDR3 sequence is 15 residues long. The germline CDR1 and CDR2 sequences are SGHRS and YFSETQ. PCR primers comprised 60 Vbeta and 13 Jbeta primers. Clones were read by immunoSEQ multiplex PCR, and TCRdb kept only the in-frame ones, dropping some. This table holds roughly 200,000 clones, roughly 72% found once. The specimen was PBMCs. The clonotype comes from a man aged 25 to 45 in good health and CMV-seronegative. The rearrangement uses TRBV5-1 and TRBJ1-1, with D hard to call. DNA of the CDR3: TGCGCCAGCAGCCGATCGGCAGACTCGAACACTGAAGCTTTCTTT. It codes for CASSRSADSNTEAFF.